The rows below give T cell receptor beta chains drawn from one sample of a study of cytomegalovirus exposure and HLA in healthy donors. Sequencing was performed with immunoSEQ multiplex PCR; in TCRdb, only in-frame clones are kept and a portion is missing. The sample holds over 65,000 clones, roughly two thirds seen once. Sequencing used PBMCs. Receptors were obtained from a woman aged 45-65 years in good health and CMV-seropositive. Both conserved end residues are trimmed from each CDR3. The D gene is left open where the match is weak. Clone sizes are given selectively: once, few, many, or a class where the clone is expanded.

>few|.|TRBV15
ATSRDRDMNTEAF
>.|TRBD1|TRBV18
ASSRDSSNTGELF
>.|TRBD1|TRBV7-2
ASSPTTGHQPQH
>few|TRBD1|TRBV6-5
ASRVGQGHTGELF
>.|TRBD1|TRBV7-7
ASSLVWDRGLQTQY
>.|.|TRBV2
ASSETENYGYT
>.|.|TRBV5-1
ASSGGTGLDTEAF
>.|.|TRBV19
ASSMRQGTDTQY
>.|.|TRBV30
AWSGEGRTEAF
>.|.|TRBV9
ASSVGGVASTETF
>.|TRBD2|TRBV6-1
ASSEVFPGLAGGTDTQY
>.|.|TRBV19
ASRGGAFVSGNTIY
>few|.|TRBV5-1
ASRQGTLGYQETQY
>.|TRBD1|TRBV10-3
AVNTQGAFKGYT
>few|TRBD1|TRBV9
ASSVGHPGQGIGGYT
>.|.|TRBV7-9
SSSINRETQY
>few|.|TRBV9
ASSGGRVGRATEAF
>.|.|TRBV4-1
ASTNHLGQSRYEQY
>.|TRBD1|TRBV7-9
ASSLGQGNEKLF
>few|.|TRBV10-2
ASSSTGRSSYNEQF
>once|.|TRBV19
ASSMGAGRNTIY
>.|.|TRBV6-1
ASSENRALADEQY
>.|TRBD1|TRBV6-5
ASSQNRGLYGYT
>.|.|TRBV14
ASRPTGGSNIQY
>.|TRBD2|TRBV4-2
ASSQGASGGDTDTQY
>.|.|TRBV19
ASSSVEVGNGYT
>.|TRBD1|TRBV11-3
ASSAAGTDNNEQF
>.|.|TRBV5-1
ASRSGDSGNTIY
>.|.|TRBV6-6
ASSYARGNTGELF
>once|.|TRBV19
ASSSGTLIH
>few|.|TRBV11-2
ASSFDSYEQY
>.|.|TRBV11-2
ASSLAHGLAGNTIY
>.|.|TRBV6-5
ASKGQGLNGYT
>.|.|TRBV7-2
ASSPPYQGSGNTIY
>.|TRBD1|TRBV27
ASSLQGAYEQY
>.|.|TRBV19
ATHQGKAF
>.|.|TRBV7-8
ASSLHNNQPQH
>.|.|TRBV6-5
ASSGGTVNTEAF
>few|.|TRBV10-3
AITSTTDTQY
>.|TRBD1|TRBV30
AGERQGLAF
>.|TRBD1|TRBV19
ASSIRRDSIKEGYT
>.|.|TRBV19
ASSIGASGYT
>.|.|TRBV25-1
ASSEFTGQNTDTQY
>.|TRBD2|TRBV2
ASGVLADRQF
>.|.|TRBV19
ASRKAGFNYGYT